Following are 2 T cell receptor beta chains from one sample sequenced in a study of T cell responses to AZD1222 COVID-19 vaccine (dated by TCRdb to the early 2020s). The method behind the library was the immunoSEQ multiplex PCR assay. This immuneACCESS table, as held by TCRdb, lists in-frame sequences with V and J called but not all clones. Of the missing ones, under half trace to an unresolved V gene in checked studies; the others have no known cause. The sample has more than 110,000 clones on record, almost 90% of them singletons. The top ten constitute nearly 3.5% of the sample. The sample's time point label is to be understood as: baseline before first vaccination. The source was peripheral blood, collected on day 0 of AZD1222 vaccination. These receptors were obtained from an adult in good health.

The chain links TRBV7-9 to TRBJ1-2; 9 positions match TRBD1. V lost 5 bases, J lost 4 bases, and 8 bases stayed unmatched. CDR1 and CDR2 (germline): SEHNR, FQNEAQ (reference sequence). The CDR3 runs to 15 residues. The CDR3 nucleotides are TGTGCCAGCAGCGCTACCGGGACAGGGATCTATGGCTACACCTTC. This codes for CASSATGTGIYGYTF.

CDR3 nucleotide sequence: TGTGCCAGTAGTACACCGGGACAGGGAGACTTTAACACAAACACCGGGGAGCTGTTTTTT. Translating it yields CASSTPGQGDFNTNTGELFF. The V call is TRBV19, the J call TRBJ2-2; TRBD1 matches at 9 bases. The CDR3 consists of 20 residues. Losses at the gene ends were 4 bases for V and 2 bases for J; bases not matched to a gene: 17. The germline CDR1 and CDR2 sequences are LNHDA and SQIVND (reference sequence).